What follows are 32 T cell receptor beta chains derived from one specimen sequenced in a study of T cell responses to AZD1222 COVID-19 vaccine. Sequencing was performed with immunoSEQ multiplex PCR; in TCRdb, only in-frame clones are kept and a portion is missing. Found here are about 85,000 clones, approximately 87% of them singletons; the top ten hold approximately 7%. The specimen was peripheral blood, collected on day 0 of AZD1222 vaccination. The source of these receptors is an adult in good health.

The chain has TRBV4-1 and TRBJ1-4; D might be TRBD1 (6 bases). The CDR3 covers 15 residues. V was clipped by 1 base and J by 7 bases, with 13 bases between them. Germline V gene data show CDR1 as MGHRA and CDR2 as YSYEKL. DNA for the CDR3: TGCGCCAGCAGCCAAGGACAGGTCCCAGGTGAAAAACTGTTTTTT. It yields the protein CASSQGQVPGEKLFF.

The count of this clone is one. The chain is built from TRBV7-2 and TRBJ1-3; no firm D call. CDR3 length: 15 residues. V was pared by 0 bases and J by 6 bases, with 12 bases between. The germline CDR1 and CDR2 sequences are SGHTA and FQGNSA. CDR3: CASSLARPPANTIYF. CDR3 nucleotide sequence: TGTGCCAGCAGCTTAGCTAGACCGCCAGCAAACACCATATATTTT.

This clone has a single count. The chain combines TRBV20-1 with TRBJ2-7; D is unresolved. V was trimmed by 3 bases and J by 4 bases, leaving 10 bases between them. This CDR3 comprises 12 residues. CDR1 and CDR2 from the germline V gene are DFQATT and SNEGSKA (reference sequence). CDR3 in DNA: TGCAGTGCTAGTGTGGACGGGTACGAGCAGTACTTC. Translation: CSASVDGYEQYF.

The V call is TRBV28, the J call TRBJ2-7, with a weak D call TRBD2 (7 bases). The CDR3 has 13 amino acids. Germline V CDR1 and CDR2: MDHEN, SYDVKM. V was pared by 11 bases and J by 7 bases, with 21 bases between. The CDR3 here is CAGGAGTRREQYF. DNA of the CDR3: TGTGCCGGGGGGGCCGGGACCAGGAGGGAGCAGTACTTC.

The rearrangement uses TRBV28 and TRBJ2-7; maybe TRBD1 (6 bases). The V and J ends lost 2 bases and 2 bases respectively, with 7 bases between them. The CDR3 runs 13 residues. Germline V CDR1 and CDR2: MDHEN, SYDVKM. The CDR3 sequence is CASSLNRAYEQYF. In nucleotides, the CDR3 is TGTGCCAGCAGTTTAAACAGGGCCTACGAGCAGTACTTC.

The V and J genes are TRBV19 and TRBJ2-6; TRBD2 might be the D (6 bases). Germline V CDR1 and CDR2: LNHDA, SQIVND (reference sequence). The CDR3 runs 16 residues. The ends were cut back, 5 bases at V and 0 bases at J, with 11 bases in the middle. The DNA of the CDR3 is TGTGCCAGTAGTCCCCGGGACTCCTCTGGGGCCAACGTCCTGACTTTC. It specifies CASSPRDSSGANVLTF.

V is TRBV2 and J is TRBJ2-7; D not resolved. The ends were cut back, 5 bases at V and 2 bases at J, with 13 bases in the middle. The length of the CDR3 is 14 residues. Germline CDR1 reads SNHLY; CDR2 reads FYNNEI. This CDR3 reads CASSNSGTAYEQYF. For the CDR3, the DNA is TGTGCCAGCAGTAATAGTGGCACTGCCTACGAGCAGTACTTC.

This clone has a handful of counts. The J gene is TRBJ1-2, the V gene TRBV5-1, with a tentative D call TRBD1 (5 bases). This CDR3 has 14 residues. Trimming removed 5 bases from V and 0 bases from J, with 11 bases in between. Germline V gene sequence: CDR1 SGHRS, CDR2 YFSETQ. The CDR3 region is CASRTTDANYGYTF. In nucleotides, the CDR3 is TGCGCCAGCAGGACGACAGACGCTAACTATGGCTACACCTTC.

The rearrangement uses TRBV19 and TRBJ1-1; D not resolved. The CDR3 spans 14 residues. Germline CDR1 LNHDA, CDR2 SQIVND (reference sequence). V shed 5 bases and J shed 0 bases, with 10 bases lying between them. In DNA, the CDR3 is TGTGCCAGTAGTTGGGCAGAGCTGAACACTGAAGCTTTCTTT. This encodes CASSWAELNTEAFF.

This clone showed up just once. This chain links TRBV11-2 with TRBJ2-4; 13 positions agree with TRBD2. This CDR3 has 15 amino acids. The germline V gene encodes CDR1 SGHAT and CDR2 FQNNGV. V lost 5 bases, J lost 8 bases, and 6 bases stayed unmatched. CDR3 sequence: CASSPTSGGAHIQYF. CDR3 sequence (DNA): TGTGCCAGCAGCCCTACTAGCGGGGGGGCGCACATTCAGTACTTC.

The rearrangement links TRBV9 to TRBJ1-4, with D possibly being TRBD1 (6 bases). Per germline, CDR1 SGDLS and CDR2 YYNGEE. The length of the CDR3 is 15 residues. The V and J ends lost 2 bases and 5 bases respectively, with 13 bases between them. The DNA for the CDR3 is TGTGCCAGCAGCGTGCGGGGGGCGGGAAATGAAAAACTGTTTTTT. It encodes CASSVRGAGNEKLFF.

The J gene is TRBJ2-7, the V gene TRBV6-2 or TRBV6-3; 13 bases align to TRBD2. CDR3 length: 18 amino acids. V lost 2 bases and J lost 4; bases outside the gene matches: 11. Germline V gives CDR1 MNHEY, CDR2 SVGEGT. The DNA for the CDR3 is TGTGCCAGCAGTTACCCCGGGACTAGCGGGAAAAAAGCTTACGAGCAGTACTTC. This gives the protein CASSYPGTSGKKAYEQYF.

The V call is TRBV28, the J call TRBJ2-7; TRBD1 agrees at 9 bases. J lost 4 bases, V lost 7 bases, and 8 bases had no gene match. Germline V gene data show CDR1 as MDHEN and CDR2 as SYDVKM. This CDR3 has 14 residues. This CDR3 reads CASNIPGQGYEQYF. CDR3 sequence (DNA): TGTGCCAGCAACATACCGGGACAGGGTTACGAGCAGTACTTC.

The chain carries TRBV19 and TRBJ2-1; 9 bases line up with TRBD1. The CDR3 runs 18 residues. CDR1 and CDR2 from the germline V gene are LNHDA and SQIVND (reference sequence). With 7 bases clipped from V and 0 bases from J, the junction kept 13 bases outside the gene matches. CDR3 coding DNA: TGTGCCAGTAACCGGGACAGGGAAACCCCGAGCTCCTACAATGAGCAGTTCTTC. It encodes CASNRDRETPSSYNEQFF. Full variable domain (outside the CDR3, taken from reference TRBV19 and TRBJ2-1): DGGITQSPKYLFRKEGQNVTLSCEQNLNHDAMYWYRQDPGQGLRLIYYSQIVNDFQKGDIAEGYSVSREKKESFPLTVTSAQKNPTAFYLCASNRDRETPSSYNEQFFGPGTRLTVL.

V usage is TRBV18 and J usage is TRBJ2-5, with a weak D call TRBD1 (6 bases). Between the trimmed V and J ends, which lost 4 bases and 5 bases, there was a span of 11 bases. Germline CDR1 reads KGHSH; CDR2 reads LQKENI. This CDR3 is 13 amino acids long. The CDR3 reads CASSRGLVETQYF. DNA of the CDR3: TGTGCCAGCTCACGGGGGCTAGTTGAGACCCAGTACTTC.

The rearrangement links TRBV19 to TRBJ2-5, with D unclear. CDR1 and CDR2 from the germline V gene are LNHDA and SQIVND (reference sequence). This CDR3 has 15 residues. V lost 3 bases and J lost 4, with 15 bases in between. CDR3 bases: TGTGCCAGTAGTATGGGTCTAATAGGGTCAGAGACCCAGTACTTC. Its protein product is CASSMGLIGSETQYF.

The rearrangement links TRBV7-2 to TRBJ2-2; D possibly matches TRBD1 or TRBD2 (5 bases each). The CDR3 runs 15 residues. Trimming removed 5 bases from V and 8 bases from J, with 18 bases in between. The germline V gene has CDR1 SGHTA and CDR2 FQGNSA. The CDR3 coding sequence is TGTGCCAGCAGCCCCCGAGGGGCCTTAGCGGGGGAGCTGTTTTTT. This encodes CASSPRGALAGELFF.

This clone was found once. The V and J genes are TRBV2 and TRBJ1-2; D gene uncertain. The V gene's germline CDR1 is SNHLY and CDR2 FYNNEI. This CDR3 is built from 12 residues. With 2 bases removed from V and 8 bases from J, the gap between germline ends came to 9 bases. The CDR3 nucleotides read TGTGCCAGCAGTGAAATGCGCCAGGGCTACACCTTC. Translated, it gives CASSEMRQGYTF.

V usage is TRBV28 and J usage is TRBJ2-7; D tentatively fits TRBD1 or TRBD2 (5 bases each). The CDR3 runs to 16 residues. Trimming pared 7 bases from V and 6 bases from J, leaving 25 bases between. Germline-derived CDR1 and CDR2 are MDHEN and SYDVKM. Written as DNA, the CDR3 is TGTGCCAGCACCCCATTCTACGGGACCCTCTCGTCCGAGCAGTACTTC. It encodes CASTPFYGTLSSEQYF. Using reference TRBV28 and TRBJ2-7 for the parts outside the CDR3, the full variable domain is DVKVTQSSRYLVKRTGEKVFLECVQDMDHENMFWYRQDPGLGLRLIYFSYDVKMKEKGDIPEGYSVSREKKERFSLILESASTNQTSMYLCASTPFYGTLSSEQYFGPGTRLTVT.

The chain links TRBV6-2 or TRBV6-3 to TRBJ2-7; 10 bases are shared with TRBD1. Germline assignment: CDR1 MNHEY and CDR2 SVGEGT. There are 16 residues in the CDR3. V was clipped by 2 bases and J by 3 bases; unmatched bases: 7. The CDR3 DNA is TGTGCCAGCAGTTACCCTTTGACAGGGGGCTACTACGAGCAGTACTTC. This gives the protein CASSYPLTGGYYEQYF.

This chain uses TRBV10-3 with TRBJ1-2; possibly TRBD1 for D (6 bases). The CDR3 is 13 residues long. V was trimmed by 7 bases and J by 7 bases, leaving 16 bases between them. CDR1 is ENHRY, CDR2 SYGVKD, per germline. For the CDR3, the DNA is TGTGCCATCAAACTGGAGGGGGAGGGTGGCTACACCTTC. Its protein is CAIKLEGEGGYTF.

The CDR3 protein is CASSLKGAHEQYF. In DNA form, the CDR3 reads TGTGCCAGCAGCTTGAAGGGGGCTCACGAGCAGTACTTC. This chain joins TRBV5-4 and TRBJ2-7, with 7 bases identical to TRBD1. The germline V gene encodes CDR1 SGHNT and CDR2 YYREEE (reference sequence). With 1 base clipped from V and 5 bases from J, the junction kept 3 bases outside the gene matches. This CDR3 spans 13 amino acids.

This clone was recorded at least ten times. The genes are TRBV27 and TRBJ2-2; D may be TRBD2 (5 bases). The V end was cut by 1 base, the J end by 11 bases, with 14 bases between. Germline V CDR1 and CDR2: MNHEY, SMNVEV (reference sequence). This CDR3 has 14 amino acids. CDR3 DNA sequence: TGTGCCAGCAGTTTATACGGCGGGTCTGGAGAGCTGTTTTTT. The encoded protein is CASSLYGGSGELFF.

This sequence joins TRBV29-1 and TRBJ1-1; unclear D gene. There are 12 residues in the CDR3. CDR1 is SQVTM, CDR2 ANQGSEA, per germline. Trimming cost V 1 base and J 2 bases, with 5 bases left between them. Written as DNA, the CDR3 is TGCAGCGTTGAAGCGTCTAACACTGAAGCTTTCTTT. Encoded protein: CSVEASNTEAFF. Combining the CDR3 with reference TRBV29-1 and TRBJ1-1 gives the whole variable domain SAVISQKPSRDICQRGTSLTIQCQVDSQVTMMFWYRQQPGQSLTLIATANQGSEATYESGFVIDKFPISRPNLTFSTLTVSNMSPEDSSIYLCSVEASNTEAFFGQGTRLTVV.

J is TRBJ2-4 and V is TRBV6-5; TRBD1 matches at 7 bases. The CDR3 has 13 residues. Per the germline V gene, CDR1 is MNHEY and CDR2 is SVGAGI. V lost 6 bases and J lost 7; bases outside the gene matches: 6. The CDR3 protein is CASRPDRDNIQYF. CDR3 nucleotides: TGTGCCAGCAGACCCGACAGGGACAACATTCAGTACTTC.

This clone was recorded only once. Additional DNA sequences in this sample encode the identical CDR3. This chain joins TRBV11-3 and TRBJ1-1; no clear D. With 3 bases removed from V and 1 base from J, the gap between germline ends came to 6 bases. The germline V gene has CDR1 SGHNT and CDR2 YENEEA. The CDR3 consists of 13 residues. CDR3: CASSFQGNTEAFF. The CDR3 DNA is TGTGCCAGCAGCTTCCAAGGGAACACTGAAGCTTTCTTT.

The DNA of the CDR3 is TGTGCCAGCAGCTTGGAGGGTTTGGCGGGGCCTAGCGGGAGGGGGACCCAGTACTTC. Protein sequence: CASSLEGLAGPSGRGTQYF. The V call is TRBV5-5, the J call TRBJ2-5; 12 nucleotides line up with TRBD2. The germline CDR1 and CDR2 sequences are SGHKS and YYEKEE (reference sequence). Germline trimming cut 0 bases from V and 7 bases from J; bases unmatched to any gene: 16. The CDR3 consists of 19 residues.

The sample holds one count of this clone. V usage is TRBV6-1 and J usage is TRBJ1-4; D is ambiguous. Trimming cost V 2 bases and J 8 bases, with 18 bases left between them. The length of the CDR3 is 16 residues. From germline, CDR1 is MNHNS and CDR2 SASEGT. The CDR3 region has the DNA TGTGCCAGCAGTGAAAAAGGGCCGGGGTTTCAGGAAAAACTGTTTTTT. Protein sequence: CASSEKGPGFQEKLFF.

This clone turned up a few times. This sequence joins TRBV7-3 and TRBJ2-5, with 7 bases that match TRBD1. Germline values: CDR1 SGHTA, CDR2 FQGTGA. J gave up 5 bases and V 5 bases, and 8 bases lay outside the gene matches. The CDR3 covers 14 residues. DNA for the CDR3: TGTGCCAGCAGCCCGGGTAGGGGGCAGGAGACCCAGTACTTC. Translation gives CASSPGRGQETQYF.

This chain uses TRBV7-8 with TRBJ2-2; 9 bases align to TRBD1. The CDR3 spans 16 residues. After removal of 2 bases from V and 5 bases from J, the junction contained 6 bases not matched to a gene. CDR1 is SGHVS and CDR2 is FQNEAQ in the germline V gene. The CDR3 here is CASSLYLTGGTGELFF. The CDR3 DNA is TGTGCCAGCAGCTTATATCTGACAGGGGGGACCGGGGAGCTGTTTTTT.

About this clone itself: At one boundary the junction diverges from the germline segment, which might be a read error. The chain couples TRBV5-8 to TRBJ2-3; perhaps TRBD1 as D (5 bases). The CDR3 contains 8 residues. The V gene's germline CDR1 is SGHTS and CDR2 YDEGEE. CDR3 coding DNA: TGTGCCAGCAGCCCCAGGGATTTT. Its protein product is CASSPRDF.

As to this clone: One end of the junction varies from germline; a read error may be responsible. The genes are TRBV10-3 and TRBJ2-1; D uncertain. Germline V gene sequence: CDR1 ENHRY, CDR2 SYGVKD. The CDR3 extends over 12 amino acids. The CDR3 reads CAISVSSNEQFF. CDR3 nucleotide sequence: TGTGCCATCAGTGTATCCTCCAATGAGCAGTTCTTC.